This TCR beta chain was observed in a study of cytotoxic CD8 clonotypes in ibrutinib-treated CLL. Study-wide context: Average yields of 255,043 productive templates and 100,000 or so productive rearrangements characterized the samples.

This clone turned up a few times. Only in-frame clones appear in the TCRdb table, and some are missing; sequencing was by immunoSEQ multiplex PCR. The data contain fewer than 12,000 clones, approximately 80% of them singletons. Deletions cut 0 bases from V and 3 bases from J, with 11 bases between. CDR3 length equals 15 residues. Germline CDR1 SNHLY, CDR2 FYNNEI. This chain connects TRBV2 to TRBJ1-2, with D unclear. The source was PBMCs, collected at disease progression, from a patient treated with ibrutinib. The source of this sequence is a human donor with chronic lymphocytic leukemia. The CDR3 region has the DNA TGTGCCAGCAGTGAAGCGTCGAGTTTAGACTATGGCTACACCTTC. Its protein product is CASSEASSLDYGYTF.